The rows below give T cell receptor beta chains drawn from one sample of a study of identical twins. From the 5' RACE reads, TCRdb called clonotypes with MiXCR, one entry per CDR3 protein. This table has roughly 540,000 distinct CDR3 sequences, roughly a fifth appearing once. The data also belong to a second study, concerning T cells expressing NK-cell markers.

The specimen was CD4+ T cells sorted from blood. The origin of the receptors is a woman aged 18-30 years in good health. Each CDR3 is given without its conserved first and last residue.

j_gene	v_gene	CDR3aa
TRBJ1-5	TRBV2	ASSESLGTALNQPQH
TRBJ2-7	TRBV6-5	ASSYSLWGSSYEQY
TRBJ2-3	TRBV11-1	ASSLWDRTQY
TRBJ1-1	TRBV29-1	SVGTRAEAF
TRBJ1-2	TRBV6-2/TRBV6-3	ASTREPNYGYT
TRBJ2-1	TRBV20-1	SASPGGHYNEQF
TRBJ2-1	TRBV6-5	ASSSATGMGSYNEQF
TRBJ2-1	TRBV4-1	ASSPGLAGGYQEF
TRBJ2-7	TRBV10-3	AIRAGQGNYEQY
TRBJ2-3	TRBV9	ASSVVVVLGQPWGTDTQY
TRBJ2-3	TRBV9	ASSPQVSPADTQY
TRBJ2-1	TRBV5-1	ASSLLAGSGNEQF
TRBJ1-4	TRBV6-5	ASSFGGSGEKLF
TRBJ1-1	TRBV29-1	SVGSGVDTEAF
TRBJ1-2	TRBV12-3/TRBV12-4	ASSLKGWVGYT
TRBJ2-7	TRBV5-1	ASSQGLAHEQY
TRBJ2-3	TRBV10-3	AIAFGGPDTQY
TRBJ2-5	TRBV20-1	SANLAGETQY
TRBJ2-5	TRBV6-2/TRBV6-3	ASAPGPQWIQY
TRBJ2-1	TRBV7-9	ASSLEGTVPPYNEQF
TRBJ2-1	TRBV20-1	SARDPQGAEYNEQF
TRBJ2-3	TRBV12-3/TRBV12-4	ASGPGKPAIPSTDTQY
TRBJ2-3	TRBV20-1	SALGGSGSDTQY
TRBJ2-1	TRBV11-2	ASSPHEDFADRNYNEQF
TRBJ1-2	TRBV7-9	ASSSDTIYGYT
TRBJ2-1	TRBV7-2	ASSLGGGASFNEQF
TRBJ2-4	TRBV27	ASSFRGTALAKNIQY
TRBJ2-7	TRBV15	ATSRGAGGTYEQY
TRBJ2-2	TRBV6-5	ASSYSRRITAELF
TRBJ2-5	TRBV10-3	AISKDRGEETQY
TRBJ2-5	TRBV11-2	ASSFVQGETQY
TRBJ2-1	TRBV9	ASSVEAGLNEQF
TRBJ2-5	TRBV12-3/TRBV12-4	ASSPSRTSGGETQY
TRBJ2-7	TRBV20-1	SASETGDHEQY
TRBJ1-1	TRBV20-1	SARDSSGNTEAF
TRBJ2-1	TRBV7-8	ASSLRPGVRKF
TRBJ2-7	TRBV4-3	ASSRGTDYEQY
TRBJ2-7	TRBV11-1	ASSLAGTGNLRSYEQY
TRBJ2-2	TRBV14	ASSSSRDRGFIGELF
TRBJ2-3	TRBV12-3/TRBV12-4	ASSLSGGTRTDTQY
TRBJ2-1	TRBV6-2/TRBV6-3	ASSPPPGREGDNEQF
TRBJ2-1	TRBV12-3/TRBV12-4	ASTRTAQGGQLVTYNEQF
TRBJ2-3	TRBV20-1	SATLVLDTQY
TRBJ2-5	TRBV20-1	SASLYSVETQY
TRBJ2-1	TRBV20-1	SAIGGAPRDNNEQF
TRBJ2-2	TRBV4-2	ASRQGTGELF
TRBJ1-6	TRBV6-5	ASSWQYNSPLH
TRBJ1-2	TRBV12-3/TRBV12-4	ASTQGWASGYT
TRBJ2-1	TRBV27	ASRRGGQGIDEQF
TRBJ1-5	TRBV5-6	ASSITGGGGVGQPQH
TRBJ1-1	TRBV4-2	DSSQGDRGTEAF
TRBJ1-2	TRBV6-1	ASSDHYGYT
TRBJ2-7	TRBV10-3	AISGSRGGLAGEQY
TRBJ2-1	TRBV18	ASSSSLAGSGNEQF
TRBJ2-2	TRBV6-1	ASNRLGPGELF